These 29 T cell receptor beta chains came from one sample sequenced in a study of beta chain features in type 1 diabetes. The antigens for these receptors are not known. Overall study findings and caveats: In all four CD4+ subsets, TCRB CDR3 length was significantly, moderately reduced in type 1 diabetes.

Since all of the isolated RNA was reverse transcribed, expressed TCRB transcripts were what got sequenced. Method: immunoSEQ multiplex PCR; TCRdb's copy keeps in-frame clones and lacks some. The table lists over 90,000 clones, under 30% of them singletons, with 0.53% in the top ten. Sequencing input: central memory CD4+ T cells from blood. The receptors shown here come from a woman aged 18-29 years with type 1 diabetes.

This clone came up a few times. In DNA form, the CDR3 reads TGTGCCAGCCAAACCACAGGGATGGATGAAGCTTTCTTT. Translation gives CASQTTGMDEAFF. The rearrangement joins TRBV7-2 to TRBJ1-1; possibly TRBD1 for D (6 bases). This CDR3 spans 13 amino acids. V lost 8 bases, J lost 7 bases, and 17 bases lay in between. Germline values: CDR1 SGHTA, CDR2 FQGNSA.

This clone occurred a few times. The chain combines TRBV18 with TRBJ1-5; no firm D call. The CDR3 consists of 13 residues. V was shortened by 1 base and J by 7 bases, with 8 bases between the two germline ends. Germline-derived CDR1 and CDR2 are KGHSH and LQKENI. Written as DNA, the CDR3 is TGTGCCAGCTCACCACACTCGGGGCAGCCCCAGCATTTT. Protein: CASSPHSGQPQHF.

The gene calls are TRBV29-1 and TRBJ1-4; 7 bases agree with TRBD1. This CDR3 contains 14 residues. The germline V gene has CDR1 SQVTM and CDR2 ANQGSEA. V lost 1 base, J lost 8 bases, and 7 bases stayed unmatched. CDR3: CSVEGGWDSEKLFF. The CDR3 bases are TGCAGCGTTGAAGGGGGGTGGGACAGCGAAAAACTGTTTTTT.

V is TRBV6-5 and J is TRBJ1-4, with TRBD1 matching over 9 bases. CDR3 length: 15 amino acids. Germline CDR1 MNHEY, CDR2 SVGAGI. V was clipped by 6 bases and J by 4 bases; unmatched bases: 6. The CDR3 is CASSKGQGLNEKLFF. The CDR3 bases are TGTGCCAGCAGCAAGGGACAGGGCCTTAATGAAAAACTGTTTTTT.

The chain links TRBV4-1 to TRBJ1-2; tentatively, D is TRBD1 (6 bases). V lost 6 bases to trimming and J lost 4 bases, with 12 bases between them. CDR3 length: 13 amino acids. The germline gives CDR1 MGHRA, CDR2 YSYEKL. CDR3 amino acids: CASSPTGLYGYTF. For the CDR3, the DNA is TGCGCCAGCAGTCCGACAGGCCTCTATGGCTACACCTTC.

The chain recombines TRBV5-1 with TRBJ2-3; D is unclear. Germline V gene data show CDR1 as SGHRS and CDR2 as YFSETQ. Trimming removed 5 bases from V and 0 bases from J, with 7 bases in between. The CDR3 has 13 residues. The CDR3 reads CASSDLSTDTQYF. The DNA for the CDR3 is TGCGCCAGCAGTGATCTAAGCACAGATACGCAGTATTTT.

This clone was counted a few times. This chain joins TRBV28 and TRBJ2-2; 7 bases are shared with TRBD2. V lost 8 bases, J lost 6 bases, and 6 bases stayed unmatched. CDR1 and CDR2 (germline): MDHEN, SYDVKM. The CDR3 is 13 residues long. The CDR3: CASPAGGAGELFF. The CDR3 DNA reads as TGTGCCAGCCCGGCTGGGGGGGCCGGGGAGCTGTTTTTT.

This clone appeared a few times. The chain is built from TRBV7-9 and TRBJ2-1, with 10 bases fitting TRBD2. The CDR3 runs to 16 residues. After removal of 4 bases from V and 9 bases from J, the junction contained 12 bases not matched to a gene. Germline V gene data show CDR1 as SEHNR and CDR2 as FQNEAQ (reference sequence). DNA for the CDR3: TGTGCCAGCAGCTCTTATGCGAAGCGGGAGGGCTTTGAGCAGTTCTTC. Translated, it gives CASSSYAKREGFEQFF.

This clone has more than one count but fewer than ten. CDR3 sequence: CASSSSSSYNEQFF. The CDR3 region has the DNA TGTGCCAGCAGCTCCTCTAGCTCCTACAATGAGCAGTTCTTC. The rearrangement uses TRBV9 and TRBJ2-1, with D hard to call. Trimming took 4 bases from V and 0 from J, leaving 8 bases between them. The V gene's germline CDR1 is SGDLS and CDR2 YYNGEE. The CDR3 has 14 amino acids.

J is TRBJ1-5 and V is TRBV7-9; TRBD1 agrees at 10 bases. The CDR3 length is 15 residues. The V gene end was trimmed by 6 bases and the J gene end by 5 bases; junction bases not matched to a gene: 7. Germline V gene data show CDR1 as SEHNR and CDR2 as FQNEAQ (reference sequence). This CDR3 is CASSRTGGVDQPQHF. CDR3 bases: TGTGCCAGCAGTCGGACAGGGGGAGTGGATCAGCCCCAGCATTTT.

The chain combines TRBV19 with TRBJ2-1; D might be TRBD1 (5 bases). Germline V gene sequence: CDR1 LNHDA, CDR2 SQIVND (reference sequence). The CDR3 contains 15 residues. The ends were cut back, 7 bases at V and 3 bases at J, with 16 bases in the middle. CDR3 amino acids: CASTIRVSHYNEQFF. The CDR3 coding sequence is TGTGCCAGTACCATCAGGGTCAGCCACTACAATGAGCAGTTCTTC.

There are a few counts of this clone. This sequence joins TRBV23-1 and TRBJ2-6, with 15 bases that match TRBD2. TRBV23-1 is assigned to the ORF class and has an uncertain function. The CDR3 runs to 21 residues. V lost 0 bases, J lost 0 bases, and 6 bases stayed unmatched. The DNA of the CDR3 is TGCGCCAGCAGTCAATCGGGACTAGCGGGGGGCCACTGCTCTGGGGCCAACGTCCTGACTTTC. It yields the protein CASSQSGLAGGHCSGANVLTF.

The CDR3 protein is CASSLRRVWTEAFF. In DNA form, the CDR3 reads TGTGCCAGCAGCTTGAGGAGGGTTTGGACTGAAGCTTTCTTT. The chain employs TRBV5-6 and TRBJ1-1; D unresolved. The germline V and J ends were trimmed by 1 base and 5 bases, with 12 bases remaining between them. The CDR3 consists of 14 residues. Germline CDR1 reads SGHDT; CDR2 reads YYEEEE. The variable domain in full, completed from reference TRBV5-6 and TRBJ1-1, reads DAGVTQSPTHLIKTRGQQVTLRCSPKSGHDTVSWYQQALGQGPQFIFQYYEEEERQRGNFPDRFSGHQFPNYSSELNVNALLLGDSALYLCASSLRRVWTEAFFGQGTRLTVV.

The V call is TRBV5-4, the J call TRBJ2-7, with TRBD1 identical over 7 bases. CDR1 SGHNT and CDR2 YYREEE come from the germline V gene (reference sequence). Unmatched junction bases numbered 10, after V lost 4 bases and J lost 6 bases. This CDR3 is 14 amino acids long. The CDR3 region is CASSRDRTLGEQYF. Written as DNA, the CDR3 is TGTGCCAGCAGCCGGGACAGAACGCTCGGCGAGCAGTACTTC.

J is TRBJ2-7 and V is TRBV5-4; D possibly corresponds to TRBD1 (6 bases). With 3 bases removed from V and 2 bases from J, the gap between germline ends came to 15 bases. CDR1 and CDR2 from the germline V gene are SGHNT and YYREEE (reference sequence). The CDR3 covers 15 residues. CDR3 sequence: CASSSTGSGPYEQYF. The CDR3 DNA reads as TGTGCCAGCAGCTCAACAGGGTCGGGGCCCTACGAGCAGTACTTC.

V is TRBV30 and J is TRBJ2-1; TRBD1 agrees at 7 bases. The CDR3 has 13 residues. Germline trimming cut 2 bases from V and 5 bases from J; bases unmatched to any gene: 3. Germline CDR1 reads GTSNPN; CDR2 reads SVGIG (reference sequence). The DNA of the CDR3 is TGTGCCTGGAGTATAGGGACAGACAATGAGCAGTTCTTC. Translating gives CAWSIGTDNEQFF.

With regard to this clone: At the DNA level, this CDR3 is encoded by other sequences in the same sample as well. V usage is TRBV2 and J usage is TRBJ1-5; TRBD1 matches at 8 bases. From germline, CDR1 is SNHLY and CDR2 FYNNEI. The CDR3 covers 14 residues. V was clipped by 4 bases and J by 4 bases; unmatched bases: 3. CDR3 nucleotide sequence: TGTGCCAGCAGTGGCACAGGGGGTAATCAGCCCCAGCATTTT. This gives the protein CASSGTGGNQPQHF.

This clone came up a few times. The V and J genes are TRBV28 and TRBJ2-7, with D maybe TRBD2 (6 bases). This CDR3 contains 14 residues. CDR1 and CDR2 from the germline V gene are MDHEN and SYDVKM. V was clipped by 10 bases and J by 7 bases, with 23 bases between them. CDR3 sequence reads: CAIMRGSKSREQYF. The CDR3 nucleotides are TGTGCCATTATGCGGGGTTCTAAATCGCGGGAGCAGTACTTC.

This sequence joins TRBV6-5 and TRBJ2-7; 9 nucleotides agree with TRBD2. The germline CDR1 and CDR2 sequences are MNHEY and SVGAGI. After removal of 6 bases from V and 2 bases from J, the junction contained 8 bases not matched to a gene. This CDR3 is 15 amino acids long. This CDR3 is CASSPQGGRAYEQYV. CDR3 sequence (DNA): TGTGCCAGCAGCCCACAGGGCGGGAGGGCCTACGAGCAGTACGTC.

At least ten counts were recorded for this clone. The chain is built from TRBV28 and TRBJ2-7; D is perhaps TRBD1 (6 bases). The CDR3 covers 14 residues. Germline V CDR1 and CDR2: MDHEN, SYDVKM. V shed 5 bases and J shed 3 bases, with 14 bases lying between them. The CDR3 coding sequence is TGTGCCAGCAGTCGAACTACAGGGTTCTACGAGCAGTACGTC. Its protein is CASSRTTGFYEQYV.

The genes are TRBV7-8 and TRBJ2-7; 11 nucleotides line up with TRBD2. This CDR3 spans 15 amino acids. Germline V lookup: CDR1 SGHVS, CDR2 FQNEAQ. V lost 1 base and J lost 1; bases outside the gene matches: 0. The CDR3 loop is CASSLGTSGSYEQYV. The DNA of the CDR3 is TGTGCCAGCAGCTTAGGGACTAGCGGGTCCTACGAGCAGTACGTC.

This clone was seen only a few times. V is TRBV7-3 and J is TRBJ2-1, with TRBD2 matching over 14 bases. V dropped 6 bases and J dropped 9; count of bases not matched to a gene: 7. The CDR3 is 15 amino acids. Germline values: CDR1 SGHTA, CDR2 FQGTGA. The CDR3 sequence: CASRLTSGRAGEQFF. In DNA, the CDR3 is TGTGCCAGCAGATTGACTAGCGGGAGGGCCGGTGAGCAGTTCTTC.

This clone was seen more than once but under ten times. This sequence joins TRBV7-9 and TRBJ1-1; D is ambiguous. The V and J ends lost 3 bases and 8 bases respectively, with 10 bases between them. This CDR3 has 12 amino acids. Germline-derived CDR1 and CDR2 are SEHNR and FQNEAQ (reference sequence). The CDR3 loop is CASSLRAGEAFF. The CDR3 DNA follows: TGTGCCAGCAGCTTGCGGGCAGGAGAAGCTTTCTTT.

This clone was recorded a few times. V and J are TRBV5-1 and TRBJ2-1; tentative D call: TRBD2 (5 bases). Looked up from germline, CDR1 is SGHRS and CDR2 is YFSETQ. The CDR3 is 13 residues long. The V end was cut by 4 bases, the J end by 7 bases, with 12 bases between. The CDR3 protein is CASSPDSFNEQFF. As DNA, the CDR3 is TGCGCCAGCAGCCCGGACTCTTTTAATGAGCAGTTCTTC.

The chain recombines TRBV29-1 with TRBJ1-1, with TRBD1 matching over 10 bases. The CDR3 covers 13 residues. The V gene's germline CDR1 is SQVTM and CDR2 ANQGSEA. J was trimmed by 5 bases and V by 6 bases; bases with no gene match: 6. The CDR3 nucleotides read TGCAGCGTAGGTAGGACAGGGGGGACTGAAGCTTTCTTT. This codes for CSVGRTGGTEAFF. The full variable domain, its missing parts supplied by reference TRBV29-1 and TRBJ1-1, is SAVISQKPSRDICQRGTSLTIQCQVDSQVTMMFWYRQQPGQSLTLIATANQGSEATYESGFVIDKFPISRPNLTFSTLTVSNMSPEDSSIYLCSVGRTGGTEAFFGQGTRLTVV.

V and J are TRBV7-9 and TRBJ1-1; no reliable D call. V gave up 1 base and J gave up 5 bases, with 8 bases separating them. The CDR3 is 13 amino acids. Germline V gene lookup returns CDR1 SEHNR and CDR2 FQNEAQ (reference sequence). The CDR3 here is CASSLVAATEAFF. The CDR3 nucleotides are TGTGCCAGCAGCTTAGTCGCGGCTACTGAAGCTTTCTTT. The complete variable domain, with remaining parts taken from reference TRBV7-9 and TRBJ1-1, reads DTGVSQNPRHKITKRGQNVTFRCDPISEHNRLYWYRQTLGQGPEFLTYFQNEAQLEKSRLLSDRFSAERPKGSFSTLEIQRTEQGDSAMYLCASSLVAATEAFFGQGTRLTVV.

This clone was counted only a few times. This chain uses TRBV9 with TRBJ2-1, with D perhaps matching TRBD2 (6 bases). The CDR3 is 13 amino acids. Germline V lookup: CDR1 SGDLS, CDR2 YYNGEE. Trimming removed 4 bases from V and 5 bases from J, with 10 bases in between. For the CDR3, the DNA is TGTGCCAGCAGCATCGGGACTCACAATGAGCAGTTCTTC. Protein sequence: CASSIGTHNEQFF.

Only a few counts were recorded for this clone. The chain couples TRBV7-2 to TRBJ2-1, with 11 positions matching TRBD2. The V and J ends lost 4 bases and 5 bases, in that order; junction bases with no gene match: 4. This CDR3 region has 15 residues. Germline V lookup: CDR1 SGHTA, CDR2 FQGNSA. The CDR3 sequence is CASSSASGRNNEQFF. The CDR3 DNA sequence: TGTGCCAGCAGCTCCGCTAGCGGGAGGAACAATGAGCAGTTCTTC.

The CDR3 DNA reads TGTGCCAGCAGCGTGTTGGGTAGCGGGAGTGGAGGTTCGCAGTATTTT. Protein product: CASSVLGSGSGGSQYF. The chain is built from TRBV7-9 and TRBJ2-3; TRBD2 matches 9 bases. This CDR3 contains 16 residues. The junction had 16 bases not matched to a gene; V was cut back by 5 bases and J by 10 bases. In germline, CDR1 is SEHNR, CDR2 FQNEAQ (reference sequence).